This TCR beta chain was sequenced during a study of T cells in Graves' hyperthyroidism and ophthalmopathy. Findings and limits, study-wide: Ophthalmopathy, as predicted by the model, came a median about six months after the prediction.

With regard to this clonotype: Its antigen is unknown.

This CDR3 has 15 amino acids. Germline loops: CDR1 SGHRS, CDR2 YFSETQ. Deletions cut 0 bases from V and 1 base from J, with 10 bases between. Regions amplified from RNA transcripts were the TCR beta CDR3 regions. RT-PCR in the first round (using the HTBI primer set) targeted the TCR CDR3. TCRdb called the multiplex PCR reads again in MiXCR, with one record for every CDR3 protein. The data show more than 450,000 distinct CDR3 sequences, about 20% seen once. The sample taken for sequencing was blood. J is TRBJ1-1 and V is TRBV5-1; no clear D gene. The sequence derives from a man aged 40-49 years with Graves' ophthalmopathy. The CDR3 loop reads CASSLDVSPNTEAFF. CDR3 bases: TGCGCCAGCAGCTTGGATGTCAGCCCGAACACTGAAGCTTTCTTT.